This T cell receptor beta chain was retrieved from a study of early T cells in non-severe SARS-CoV-2 infection. Study context: Sequencing of unsorted whole blood was done on bulk RNA, leaving chains unpaired. General study results and limits: Private and CD4 specificities were missed by VDJdb matching, which favored anti-spike CD8 responses.

Attachment of unique molecular identifiers to individual cDNA molecules was performed. Using its own MiXCR run on the 5' RACE reads, TCRdb lists one record per CDR3 protein. This sample yields over 50,000 distinct CDR3 sequences, of which 10% to 15% are seen a single time; about 3.1% belongs to the top ten. Trimming took off 10 bases at V and 7 bases at J, with 25 bases between the two ends. The CDR3 runs to 15 residues. Germline V gene data show CDR1 as MDHEN and CDR2 as SYDVKM. This clonotype was seen ten or more times. Its specificity is not known. The receptor's source is an adult who was a healthcare worker with PCR-confirmed SARS-CoV-2 infection or an uninfected control (not recorded which). Sequenced input: whole blood. V is TRBV28 and J is TRBJ1-2; D is possibly TRBD1 (5 bases). CDR3 sequence (DNA): TGTGCCACCTTGTGGGGCTCCGAAATACTAACTGGCTACACCTTC. As protein: CATLWGSEILTGYTF.